The sequence of this T cell receptor beta chain was determined in a study of blood T cell repertoires in COVID-19. The V end was cut by 5 bases, the J end by 5 bases, with 12 bases between. CDR3 length: 13 amino acids. The protocol was immunoSEQ multiplex PCR, while the TCRdb copy is restricted to in-frame clones and leaves out a portion. This table holds some 510,000 clones, 85% to 90% found once. There are a few counts of this clone. The origin of this receptor is a woman in her thirties or forties who had recovered from COVID-19. The V and J genes are TRBV12-3 or TRBV12-4 and TRBJ1-1; the D is unclear. Sequences were obtained from PBMCs or T cells enriched from blood (not recorded which). This CDR3 reads CASSLNLQTEAFF. The DNA for the CDR3 is TGTGCCAGCAGTCTGAATCTTCAGACTGAAGCTTTCTTT.